A selection of T cell receptor beta chains follows, all from one sample in a study of blood T cell repertoires in COVID-19. Repertoires were generated with immunoSEQ multiplex PCR, while TCRdb's copy carries only in-frame clones and drops some. The repertoire holds 130,000 to 150,000 clones, roughly 82% seen once, with approximately 4.6% in the top ten. The sequencing input was peripheral blood. These receptors came from a human donor in a cohort sampled during active COVID-19. Both conserved end residues are part of each CDR3. D genes are given only for firm matches. Size is stated for part of the rows, as once, few or many counts, or as a class when the clone is expanded.

d_call,j_call,clone_size,v_call,cdr3_aa,cdr3_nt
TRBD1,TRBJ2-3,NA,TRBV7-9,CASSTDRLYRDTQYF,TGTGCCAGCAGCACGGACAGGCTCTATCGAGATACGCAGTATTTT
TRBD2,TRBJ2-1,NA,TRBV3-1/TRBV3-2,CASSSRTSGRGYNEQFF,TGTGCCAGCAGCTCTAGGACTAGCGGGAGGGGGTACAATGAGCAGTTCTTC
NA,TRBJ2-2,NA,TRBV5-1,CASSLGHNTGELFF,TGCGCCAGCAGCTTAGGACATAACACCGGGGAGCTGTTTTTT
TRBD2,TRBJ2-3,NA,TRBV28,CASSFTSGGGGTQYF,TGTGCCAGCAGTTTTACCAGCGGGGGCGGGGGTACGCAGTATTTT
NA,TRBJ2-1,NA,TRBV5-1,CASTMGADEQFF,TGCGCCAGCACCATGGGGGCGGATGAGCAGTTCTTC
NA,TRBJ1-5,NA,TRBV7-2,CASSLDYRNQPQHF,TGTGCCAGCAGCTTAGATTACAGAAATCAGCCCCAGCATTTT
NA,TRBJ1-5,NA,TRBV6-5,CASSYFAGSQPQHF,TGTGCCAGCAGTTACTTTGCGGGGAGTCAGCCCCAGCATTTT
NA,TRBJ2-7,NA,TRBV2,CASMSDSYEQYF,TGTGCCAGCATGTCAGACTCCTACGAGCAGTACTTC
TRBD1,TRBJ1-5,NA,TRBV6-1,CASSEGTGGHQPQHF,TGTGCCAGCAGTGAAGGGACAGGGGGCCATCAGCCCCAGCATTTT
NA,TRBJ2-7,many,TRBV11-2,CASREAGEQYF,TGTGCCAGCAGGGAGGCGGGGGAGCAGTACTTC